This TCR beta chain was captured in a study of response to subunit inactivated influenza vaccine. This clonotype was picked up a small number of times. TCRdb recomputed calls from the RT-PCR reads with MiXCR, one row per CDR3 protein. The sample records more than 450,000 distinct CDR3 sequences, around 11% being singletons. V lost 5 bases and J lost 6; bases outside the gene matches: 11. The CDR3 sequence is 16 residues long. Germline V gene data show CDR1 as MDHEN and CDR2 as SYDVKM. This sample was shared with a second study, whose subject was T cells expressing NK-cell markers. From that study: As the method of synthesis, 5'RACE template switching with UMIs yielded TCR beta cDNA. Seven HCMV-seropositive donors and one seronegative donor made up the eight sequenced donors. An anti-gamma-delta TCR antibody was added in several experiments. It restricted sorting to alpha-beta TCR-expressing T cells. Dominant NKG2C+ clonotypes made up roughly 1.0-7.0% of CD8+ T cells in roughly six donors.

J is TRBJ2-1 and V is TRBV28, with TRBD1 identical over 9 bases. The specimen was PBMCs from blood, collected on the day of vaccination. This receptor was taken from a man between 50 and 59 years old who received an inactivated influenza vaccine. CDR3 in amino acids: CASSPHRGLLINEQFF. The CDR3 DNA is TGTGCCAGCAGTCCCCACAGGGGGCTTTTAATCAATGAGCAGTTCTTC.